The source of this TCR beta chain is a study of HIV-infected patients and healthy controls. This clonotype appeared many times. Its antigen is unidentified. V was cut by 2 bases and J by 1 base, with 8 bases left in between. The CDR3 consists of 14 residues. cDNA was made from about 500 ng RNA using alpha and beta constant primers. Using multiplexing indices, alpha and beta chain libraries were generated apart by chain-specific third strand synthesis. TCRdb called the 5' RACE reads again in MiXCR, with one record for every CDR3 protein. This sample has about 14,000 distinct CDR3 sequences, with around 9% found just once. All unsorted peripheral T cells were captured because whole blood was used without fractionation. Study-wide findings and caveats: HIV-infected patients shared fewer CDR3 sequences between individuals than healthy controls.

Sequenced sample: blood. J is TRBJ1-1 and V is TRBV12-3 or TRBV12-4, with D possibly being TRBD1 (5 bases). This receptor was identified in an adult in good health. CDR3 DNA: TGTGCCAGCAGTTTACAGGGTACGAACACTGAAGCTTTCTTT. Its translation: CASSLQGTNTEAFF.